This T cell receptor (beta chain) was obtained from a study of T cells after yellow fever vaccination. TCRdb analysed the 5' RACE reads with MiXCR anew, one entry per CDR3 protein. The sample holds nearly 45,000 distinct CDR3 sequences, 6.8% seen once. V lost 0 bases to trimming and J lost 5 bases, with 20 bases between them. Germline-derived CDR1 and CDR2 are SQVTM and ANQGSEA. This CDR3 comprises 17 residues. This clonotype occurred many times. The rearrangement joins TRBV29-1 to TRBJ2-1; D is possibly TRBD1 (5 bases). This sequence originates from a man under 40 who received the YFV17D yellow fever vaccine. The sample was CD8+ T cells not binding an NS4B(214-222) dextramer, sorted from PBMCs, taken 45 days after the yellow fever booster vaccination. The DNA of the CDR3 is TGCAGCGTTGAAGACCCCCTTTTTAGGGGCCCTAACAATGAGCAGTTCTTC. Translated: CSVEDPLFRGPNNEQFF.